These T cell receptor beta chains were read from a single sample in a study of PD-L1 blockade in urothelial cancer. Sequencing was performed with immunoSEQ multiplex PCR; in TCRdb, only in-frame clones are kept and a portion is missing. The profile shows approximately 52,000 clones, over 75% of them singletons. The source material was PBMCs, sampled around atezolizumab (anti-PD-L1) treatment. These receptors all stem from a man aged 65-85 years with urothelial cancer. The CDR3 runs from the conserved cysteine through the conserved F or W. Each record gives: J gene, clone size, D gene, CDR3 length, V gene, CDR3 protein, CDR3 DNA. The D gene is left open where the match is weak. Clone size is shown for a subset of rows, as once, few, many or a class of expanded clone.

j_call: TRBJ2-1
clone_size: -
d_call: TRBD2
cdr3_length: 13
v_call: TRBV29-1
cdr3_aa: CSLSGRSDNEQFF
cdr3_nt: TGCAGCCTTAGCGGGAGATCGGACAATGAGCAGTTCTTC

j_call: TRBJ1-1
clone_size: -
d_call: TRBD1
cdr3_length: 15
v_call: TRBV5-1
cdr3_aa: CASSLADRGNTEAFF
cdr3_nt: TGCGCCAGCAGCTTGGCCGACAGGGGGAACACTGAAGCTTTCTTT

j_call: TRBJ2-1
clone_size: -
d_call: TRBD2
cdr3_length: 14
v_call: TRBV19
cdr3_aa: CASSLHGTSTEQFF
cdr3_nt: TGTGCCAGTAGTTTACACGGGACTAGCACTGAGCAGTTCTTC

j_call: TRBJ2-7
clone_size: -
d_call: TRBD2
cdr3_length: 14
v_call: TRBV10-2
cdr3_aa: CASSGPLSGSEQYF
cdr3_nt: TGCGCCAGCAGTGGGCCCTTGAGCGGGAGCGAGCAGTACTTC

j_call: TRBJ2-1
clone_size: -
d_call: TRBD1
cdr3_length: 16
v_call: TRBV11-3
cdr3_aa: CASSLGAGGRVNEQFF
cdr3_nt: TGTGCCAGCAGCTTAGGTGCAGGGGGACGGGTCAATGAGCAGTTCTTC

j_call: TRBJ2-1
clone_size: -
d_call: -
cdr3_length: 12
v_call: TRBV28
cdr3_aa: CASTEGFNEQFF
cdr3_nt: TGTGCCAGCACGGAGGGCTTCAATGAGCAGTTCTTC

j_call: TRBJ2-1
clone_size: -
d_call: -
cdr3_length: 13
v_call: TRBV30
cdr3_aa: CAWSVPGANEQFF
cdr3_nt: TGTGCCTGGAGTGTACCAGGGGCTAATGAGCAGTTCTTC

j_call: TRBJ2-1
clone_size: -
d_call: TRBD1
cdr3_length: 14
v_call: TRBV30
cdr3_aa: CAWSVGTGGNEQFF
cdr3_nt: TGTGCCTGGAGTGTAGGGACAGGGGGCAATGAGCAGTTCTTC

j_call: TRBJ2-2
clone_size: -
d_call: -
cdr3_length: 12
v_call: TRBV6-5
cdr3_aa: CASILDTGELFF
cdr3_nt: TGTGCCAGCATCTTAGACACCGGGGAGCTGTTTTTT

j_call: TRBJ2-1
clone_size: -
d_call: -
cdr3_length: 15
v_call: TRBV10-1
cdr3_aa: CASSEPETGGGEQFF
cdr3_nt: TGCGCCAGCAGTGAGCCCGAAACAGGCGGCGGTGAGCAGTTCTTC

j_call: TRBJ1-2
clone_size: -
d_call: -
cdr3_length: 13
v_call: TRBV5-1
cdr3_aa: CASSLDGNYGYTF
cdr3_nt: TGCGCCAGCAGCTTGGACGGGAACTATGGCTACACCTTC

j_call: TRBJ2-1
clone_size: -
d_call: TRBD2
cdr3_length: 16
v_call: TRBV5-4
cdr3_aa: CASSLAKLAGGNEQFF
cdr3_nt: TGTGCCAGCAGCTTGGCAAAACTAGCCGGGGGGAATGAGCAGTTCTTC

j_call: TRBJ2-7
clone_size: -
d_call: -
cdr3_length: 17
v_call: TRBV5-4
cdr3_aa: CASSLLLARGSSYEQYF
cdr3_nt: TGTGCCAGCAGCTTGCTCTTGGCCCGGGGGAGCTCCTACGAGCAGTACTTC

j_call: TRBJ1-2
clone_size: -
d_call: -
cdr3_length: 16
v_call: TRBV5-6
cdr3_aa: CASSRLAGSPSYGYTF
cdr3_nt: TGTGCCAGCAGCCGCTTAGCGGGAAGCCCCTCCTATGGCTACACCTTC

j_call: TRBJ2-1
clone_size: -
d_call: -
cdr3_length: 13
v_call: TRBV5-1
cdr3_aa: CASSFRQLDEQFF
cdr3_nt: TGCGCCAGCAGCTTTAGACAGTTGGATGAGCAGTTCTTC

j_call: TRBJ2-7
clone_size: -
d_call: -
cdr3_length: 14
v_call: TRBV6-5
cdr3_aa: CASTRDTSHYEQYF
cdr3_nt: TGTGCCAGCACCCGAGACACATCTCACTACGAGCAGTACTTC

j_call: TRBJ1-2
clone_size: -
d_call: TRBD1
cdr3_length: 13
v_call: TRBV19
cdr3_aa: CASARQGRYGYTF
cdr3_nt: TGTGCCAGTGCACGACAGGGACGCTATGGCTACACCTTC

j_call: TRBJ1-2
clone_size: -
d_call: -
cdr3_length: 15
v_call: TRBV28
cdr3_aa: CASSSKPGWGYGYTF
cdr3_nt: TGTGCCAGCAGTTCCAAGCCAGGGTGGGGTTACGGCTACACCTTC

j_call: TRBJ1-5
clone_size: -
d_call: -
cdr3_length: 15
v_call: TRBV18
cdr3_aa: CASSPRAGEDQPQHF
cdr3_nt: TGTGCCAGCTCTCCCAGGGCCGGGGAGGATCAGCCCCAGCATTTT

j_call: TRBJ2-5
clone_size: once
d_call: -
cdr3_length: 16
v_call: TRBV10-1
cdr3_aa: CASSESKTGGEETQYF
cdr3_nt: TGCGCCAGCAGTGAGTCGAAAACAGGGGGGGAAGAGACCCAGTACTTC

j_call: TRBJ2-5
clone_size: few
d_call: TRBD1
cdr3_length: 16
v_call: TRBV19
cdr3_aa: CASSIDYRGGRETQYF
cdr3_nt: TGTGCCAGTAGTATAGATTACAGAGGGGGCCGAGAGACCCAGTACTTC

j_call: TRBJ2-5
clone_size: -
d_call: -
cdr3_length: 13
v_call: TRBV11-2
cdr3_aa: CASSPPFQETQYF
cdr3_nt: TGTGCCAGCAGCCCCCCCTTCCAAGAGACCCAGTACTTC

j_call: TRBJ1-5
clone_size: -
d_call: TRBD1
cdr3_length: 13
v_call: TRBV29-1
cdr3_aa: CSVGTGKNQPQHF
cdr3_nt: TGCAGCGTGGGGACAGGGAAAAATCAGCCCCAGCATTTT

j_call: TRBJ2-5
clone_size: once
d_call: TRBD1
cdr3_length: 15
v_call: TRBV28
cdr3_aa: CASSPRQGRQETQYF
cdr3_nt: TGTGCCAGCAGTCCCAGACAGGGGCGACAAGAGACCCAGTACTTC

j_call: TRBJ1-1
clone_size: few
d_call: TRBD1
cdr3_length: 15
v_call: TRBV19
cdr3_aa: CASSPLDRGVIEAFF
cdr3_nt: TGTGCCAGTAGTCCCTTGGACAGGGGAGTAATTGAAGCTTTCTTT

j_call: TRBJ2-1
clone_size: -
d_call: TRBD2
cdr3_length: 17
v_call: TRBV11-2
cdr3_aa: CASSLGFSSGSGGEQFF
cdr3_nt: TGTGCCAGCAGCTTAGGGTTCTCTAGCGGGAGCGGTGGTGAGCAGTTCTTC

j_call: TRBJ2-5
clone_size: -
d_call: -
cdr3_length: 15
v_call: TRBV6-5
cdr3_aa: CASSYAGPLQETQYF
cdr3_nt: TGTGCCAGCAGTTACGCGGGACCGTTGCAAGAGACCCAGTACTTC

j_call: TRBJ2-1
clone_size: -
d_call: TRBD1
cdr3_length: 13
v_call: TRBV19
cdr3_aa: CASSAYRGNEQFF
cdr3_nt: TGTGCCAGTAGTGCTTACAGGGGAAATGAGCAGTTCTTC

j_call: TRBJ1-1
clone_size: -
d_call: -
cdr3_length: 14
v_call: TRBV4-1
cdr3_aa: CASSRGLINTEAFF
cdr3_nt: TGCGCCAGCAGCCGGGGACTGATTAACACTGAAGCTTTCTTT

j_call: TRBJ1-4
clone_size: -
d_call: TRBD1
cdr3_length: 16
v_call: TRBV28
cdr3_aa: CASSFVTGGVDEKLFF
cdr3_nt: TGTGCCAGCAGTTTTGTGACAGGGGGGGTGGATGAAAAACTGTTTTTT

j_call: TRBJ2-7
clone_size: -
d_call: -
cdr3_length: 12
v_call: TRBV29-1
cdr3_aa: CSVGDTSYEQYF
cdr3_nt: TGCAGCGTTGGGGACACCTCCTACGAGCAGTACTTC

j_call: TRBJ2-5
clone_size: -
d_call: -
cdr3_length: 17
v_call: TRBV6-4
cdr3_aa: CASITTGGGLNKETQYF
cdr3_nt: TGTGCCAGCATCACAACAGGGGGGGGCCTTAATAAAGAGACCCAGTACTTC

j_call: TRBJ2-1
clone_size: -
d_call: TRBD2
cdr3_length: 20
v_call: TRBV19
cdr3_aa: CASSRAGLAGQLGSYNEQFF
cdr3_nt: TGTGCCAGTAGTAGGGCTGGACTAGCGGGTCAACTCGGGTCCTACAATGAGCAGTTCTTC

j_call: TRBJ1-1
clone_size: few
d_call: -
cdr3_length: 13
v_call: TRBV6-5
cdr3_aa: CASSPVDRAEAFF
cdr3_nt: TGTGCCAGCAGCCCCGTAGACAGAGCTGAAGCTTTCTTT

j_call: TRBJ1-1
clone_size: -
d_call: -
cdr3_length: 14
v_call: TRBV18
cdr3_aa: CASSRDRGNTEAFF
cdr3_nt: TGTGCCAGCTCACGCGACAGAGGGAACACTGAAGCTTTCTTT

j_call: TRBJ2-7
clone_size: -
d_call: TRBD1
cdr3_length: 16
v_call: TRBV19
cdr3_aa: CASRGEGQGDSYEQYF
cdr3_nt: TGTGCCAGTAGAGGAGAGGGACAGGGCGACTCCTACGAGCAGTACTTC

j_call: TRBJ2-1
clone_size: -
d_call: TRBD1
cdr3_length: 15
v_call: TRBV18
cdr3_aa: CASSPPGQGADEQFF
cdr3_nt: TGTGCCAGCTCACCACCGGGACAGGGGGCGGATGAGCAGTTCTTC

j_call: TRBJ2-3
clone_size: once
d_call: -
cdr3_length: 14
v_call: TRBV19
cdr3_aa: CASSSKLVTDTQYF
cdr3_nt: TGTGCCAGTAGTTCGAAGCTAGTCACAGATACGCAGTATTTT

j_call: TRBJ1-1
clone_size: few
d_call: -
cdr3_length: 15
v_call: TRBV27
cdr3_aa: CASSPLVGGGTEAFF
cdr3_nt: TGTGCCAGCAGTCCCCTGGTAGGGGGGGGCACTGAAGCTTTCTTT

j_call: TRBJ1-1
clone_size: few
d_call: -
cdr3_length: 15
v_call: TRBV13
cdr3_aa: CASSLGGGASLRAFF
cdr3_nt: TGTGCCAGCAGCTTAGGTGGGGGCGCGTCTCTCAGAGCTTTCTTT

j_call: TRBJ1-5
clone_size: -
d_call: TRBD1
cdr3_length: 14
v_call: TRBV19
cdr3_aa: CASTPGQVDQPQHF
cdr3_nt: TGTGCCAGTACCCCGGGACAGGTTGATCAGCCCCAGCATTTT

j_call: TRBJ2-7
clone_size: few
d_call: -
cdr3_length: 15
v_call: TRBV28
cdr3_aa: CASSFSSDIGYEQYF
cdr3_nt: TGTGCCAGCAGTTTCTCCTCGGACATCGGATACGAGCAGTACTTC